Included here is one T cell receptor (beta chain) sequence, with context. Its antigen is unidentified. The V and J ends lost 3 bases and 5 bases respectively, with 10 bases between them. The CDR3 extends over 13 amino acids. Germline CDR1 reads ENHRY; CDR2 reads SYGVKD. The data stem from a study of radiation and T cells in renal cell carcinoma. The study, taken as a whole, reports: Without pretreatment biopsies, baseline tumor clonotype presence was undetermined.

Time point described: blood 4 weeks post-SBRT, at nephrectomy. The treatment here: 15 Gy SBRT to primary tumor, nephrectomy 4 weeks later. Serial blood draws occurred at baseline and 2 and 4 weeks post-SBRT. Produced via immunoSEQ multiplex PCR; TCRdb's table is partial and in-frame only. This table holds 140,000 to 150,000 clones, 65% to 90% found once. The V and J genes are TRBV10-3 and TRBJ1-1; D remains unclear. Sequenced material: blood, taken from a patient whose treatment included radiotherapy and nephrectomy. This clonotype was sampled from a woman aged 50 to 65 with renal cell carcinoma. The CDR3 reads CAISDGVSTEAFF. In nucleotides, the CDR3 is TGTGCCATCAGTGATGGGGTGAGTACTGAAGCTTTCTTT.